Below, 5 T cell receptor beta chains from the same sample are listed, as sequenced in a study of T cell clones after liver transplantation. TCRdb keeps only in-frame clones here, not all; method: immunoSEQ multiplex PCR. This table has some 80,000 clones, around four fifths appearing once. This specimen was CD4+ T cells from blood, taken 45 to 46 months after liver transplant. All receptors derive from a human patient who received a liver transplant. The T cells may partly be graft donor cells.

This chain uses TRBV5-4 with TRBJ1-1, with D hard to call. Germline assignment: CDR1 SGHNT and CDR2 YYREEE (reference sequence). The CDR3 has 15 amino acids. Trimming took off 0 bases at V and 10 bases at J, with 19 bases between the two ends. The CDR3 is CASSLAAAGTRGAFF. The DNA of the CDR3 is TGTGCCAGCAGCTTGGCGGCGGCGGGCACACGGGGAGCTTTCTTT.

This chain connects TRBV6-5 to TRBJ2-4; a weak D match, TRBD2 (6 bases). The CDR3 extends over 15 amino acids. CDR1 is MNHEY, CDR2 SVGAGI, per germline. Trimming took off 2 bases at V and 6 bases at J, with 14 bases between the two ends. The CDR3, as DNA: TGTGCCAGCAGTTACGGGCCGATGGGAGGAAACATTCAGTACTTC. This codes for CASSYGPMGGNIQYF.

The chain couples TRBV28 to TRBJ1-2, with a possible D match to TRBD1 (5 bases). The V end lost 4 bases, the J end lost 4 bases, and 13 bases lay between the germline ends. The germline gives CDR1 MDHEN, CDR2 SYDVKM. CDR3 length: 14 residues. CDR3 nucleotides: TGTGCCAGCAGTTCGACAGCCCACCCCTATGGCTACACCTTC. It is translated as CASSSTAHPYGYTF.

This clone was counted once. The chain combines TRBV6-5 with TRBJ1-4; possibly TRBD1 for D (6 bases). V shed 10 bases and J shed 6 bases, with 15 bases lying between them. The CDR3 runs 13 residues. Germline CDR1 is MNHEY and CDR2 is SVGAGI. The CDR3 region is CATRGGSDEKLFF. CDR3 DNA: TGTGCCACCAGAGGGGGGTCGGATGAAAAACTGTTTTTT.

CDR3 nucleotide sequence: TGTGCCAGCAAGGTAATTGGTAACTCCTACGAGCAGTACTTC. Translated, it gives CASKVIGNSYEQYF. This chain connects TRBV28 to TRBJ2-7; D remains ambiguous. The germline V gene encodes CDR1 MDHEN and CDR2 SYDVKM. Trimming pared 7 bases from V and 0 bases from J, leaving 13 bases between. The CDR3 is 14 residues long.